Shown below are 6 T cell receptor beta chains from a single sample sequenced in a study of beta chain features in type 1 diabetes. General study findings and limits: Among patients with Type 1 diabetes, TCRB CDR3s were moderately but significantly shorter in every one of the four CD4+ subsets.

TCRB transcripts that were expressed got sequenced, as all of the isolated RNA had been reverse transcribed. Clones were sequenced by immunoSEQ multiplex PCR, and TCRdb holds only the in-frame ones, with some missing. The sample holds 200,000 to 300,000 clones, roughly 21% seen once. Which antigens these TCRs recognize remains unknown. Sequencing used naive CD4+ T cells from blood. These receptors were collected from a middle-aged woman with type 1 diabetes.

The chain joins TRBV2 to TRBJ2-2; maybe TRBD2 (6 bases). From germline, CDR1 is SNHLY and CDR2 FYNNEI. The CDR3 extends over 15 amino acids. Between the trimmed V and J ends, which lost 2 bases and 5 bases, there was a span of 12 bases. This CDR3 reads CASSESGSRTGELFF. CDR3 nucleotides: TGTGCCAGCAGTGAATCCGGGAGCAGAACCGGGGAGCTGTTTTTT.

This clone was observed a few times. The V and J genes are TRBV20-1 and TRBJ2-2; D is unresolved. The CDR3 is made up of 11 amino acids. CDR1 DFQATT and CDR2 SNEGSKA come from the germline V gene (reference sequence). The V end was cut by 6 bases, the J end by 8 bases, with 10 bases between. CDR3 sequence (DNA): TGCAGTGCCGCAGCGCGTGGGGAGCTGTTTTTT. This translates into CSAAARGELFF.

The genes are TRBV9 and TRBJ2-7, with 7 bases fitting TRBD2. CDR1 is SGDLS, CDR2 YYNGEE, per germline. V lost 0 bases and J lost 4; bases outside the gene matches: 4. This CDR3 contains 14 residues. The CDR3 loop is CASSVALGGYEQYF. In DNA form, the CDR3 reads TGTGCCAGCAGCGTAGCGTTGGGGGGGTACGAGCAGTACTTC.

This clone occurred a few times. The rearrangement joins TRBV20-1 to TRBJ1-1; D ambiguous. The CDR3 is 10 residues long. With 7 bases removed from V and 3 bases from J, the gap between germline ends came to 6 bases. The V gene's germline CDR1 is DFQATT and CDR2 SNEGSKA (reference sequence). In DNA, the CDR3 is TGCAGTGTATTTCACACTGAAGCTTTCTTT. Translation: CSVFHTEAFF.

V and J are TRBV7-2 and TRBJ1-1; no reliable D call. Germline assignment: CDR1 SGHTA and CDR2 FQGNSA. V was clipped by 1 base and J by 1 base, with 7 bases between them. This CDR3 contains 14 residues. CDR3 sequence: CASSLVWRNTEAFF. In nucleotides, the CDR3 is TGTGCCAGCAGCTTAGTTTGGAGGAACACTGAAGCTTTCTTT.

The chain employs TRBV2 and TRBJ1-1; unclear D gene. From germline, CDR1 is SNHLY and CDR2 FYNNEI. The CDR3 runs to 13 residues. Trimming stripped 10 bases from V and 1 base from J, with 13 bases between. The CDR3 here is CANAGERNTEAFF. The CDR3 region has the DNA TGTGCCAACGCCGGGGAAAGGAACACTGAAGCTTTCTTT.